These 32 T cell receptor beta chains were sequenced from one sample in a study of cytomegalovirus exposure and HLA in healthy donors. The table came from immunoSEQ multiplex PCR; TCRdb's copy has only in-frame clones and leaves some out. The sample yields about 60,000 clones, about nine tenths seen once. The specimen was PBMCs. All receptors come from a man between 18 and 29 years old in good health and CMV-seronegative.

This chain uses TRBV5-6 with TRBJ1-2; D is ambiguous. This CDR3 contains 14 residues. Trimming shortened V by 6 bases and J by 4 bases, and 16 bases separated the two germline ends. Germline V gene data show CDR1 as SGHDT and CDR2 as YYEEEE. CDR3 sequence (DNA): TGTGCCAGCACCCAGATCGGGGAGTCCTATGGCTACACCTTC. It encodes CASTQIGESYGYTF.

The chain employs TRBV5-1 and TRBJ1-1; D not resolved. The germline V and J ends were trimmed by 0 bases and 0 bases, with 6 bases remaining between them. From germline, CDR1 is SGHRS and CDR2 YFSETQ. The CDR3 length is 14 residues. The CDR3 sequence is CASSLVGMNTEAFF. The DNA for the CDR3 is TGCGCCAGCAGCTTGGTTGGCATGAACACTGAAGCTTTCTTT.

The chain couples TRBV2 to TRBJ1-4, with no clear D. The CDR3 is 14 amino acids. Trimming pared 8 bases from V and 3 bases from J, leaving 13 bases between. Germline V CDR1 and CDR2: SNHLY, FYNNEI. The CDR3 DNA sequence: TGTGCCAGCGGCCGGGATCTGGCTAATGAAAAACTGTTTTTT. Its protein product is CASGRDLANEKLFF. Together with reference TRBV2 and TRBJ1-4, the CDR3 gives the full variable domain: EPEVTQTPSHQVTQMGQEVILRCVPISNHLYFYWYRQILGQKVEFLVSFYNNEISEKSEIFDDQFSVERPDGSNFTLKIRSTKLEDSAMYFCASGRDLANEKLFFGSGTQLSVL.

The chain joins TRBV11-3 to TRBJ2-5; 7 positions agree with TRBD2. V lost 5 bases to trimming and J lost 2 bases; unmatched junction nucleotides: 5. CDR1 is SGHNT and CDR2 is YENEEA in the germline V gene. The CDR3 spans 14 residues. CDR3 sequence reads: CASSHRTRQETQYF. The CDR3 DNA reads TGTGCCAGCAGCCACCGGACTAGACAAGAGACCCAGTACTTC.

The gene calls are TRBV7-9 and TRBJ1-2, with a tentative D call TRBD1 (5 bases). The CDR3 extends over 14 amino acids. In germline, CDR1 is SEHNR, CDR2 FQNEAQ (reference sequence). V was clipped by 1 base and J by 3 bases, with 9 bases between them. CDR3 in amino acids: CASSLGGVDYGYTF. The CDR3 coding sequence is TGTGCCAGCAGCTTAGGGGGGGTGGACTATGGCTACACCTTC.

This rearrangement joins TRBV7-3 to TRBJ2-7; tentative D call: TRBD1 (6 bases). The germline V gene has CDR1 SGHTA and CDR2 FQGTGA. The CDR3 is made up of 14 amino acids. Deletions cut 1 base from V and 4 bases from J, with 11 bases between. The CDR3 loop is CASSLSGQGYEQYF. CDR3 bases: TGTGCCAGCAGCTTAAGTGGGCAGGGGTACGAGCAGTACTTC.

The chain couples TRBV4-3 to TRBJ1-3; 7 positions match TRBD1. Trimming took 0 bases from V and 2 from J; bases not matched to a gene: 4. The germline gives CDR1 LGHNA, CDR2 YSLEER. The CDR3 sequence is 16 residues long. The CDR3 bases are TGCGCCAGCAGCCAAGAGGCCGACAGGGCTGGAAACACCATATATTTT. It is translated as CASSQEADRAGNTIYF.

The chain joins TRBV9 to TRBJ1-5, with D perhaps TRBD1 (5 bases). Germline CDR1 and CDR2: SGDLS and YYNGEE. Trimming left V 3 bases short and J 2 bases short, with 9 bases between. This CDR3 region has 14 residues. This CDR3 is CASSAGGGNQPQHF. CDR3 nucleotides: TGTGCCAGCAGCGCGGGGGGGGGCAATCAGCCCCAGCATTTT.

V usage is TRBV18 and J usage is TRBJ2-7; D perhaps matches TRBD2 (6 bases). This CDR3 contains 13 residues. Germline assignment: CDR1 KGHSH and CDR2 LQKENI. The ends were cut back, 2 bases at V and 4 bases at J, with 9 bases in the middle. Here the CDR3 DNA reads TGTGCCAGCTCACCAGTGGGACTGTACGAGCAGTACTTC. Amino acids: CASSPVGLYEQYF.

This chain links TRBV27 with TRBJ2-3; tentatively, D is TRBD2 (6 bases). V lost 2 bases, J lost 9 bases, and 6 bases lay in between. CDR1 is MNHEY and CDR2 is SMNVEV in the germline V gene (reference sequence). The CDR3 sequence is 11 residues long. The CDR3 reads CASSLGGTQYF. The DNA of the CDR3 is TGTGCCAGCAGTTTAGGGGGGACGCAGTATTTT.

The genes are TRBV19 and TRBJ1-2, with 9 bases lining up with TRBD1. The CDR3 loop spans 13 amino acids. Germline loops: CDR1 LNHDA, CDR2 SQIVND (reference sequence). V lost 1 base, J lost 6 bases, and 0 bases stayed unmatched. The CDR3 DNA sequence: TGTGCCAGTAGTATAGGACAGGGGGATGGCTACACCTTC. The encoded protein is CASSIGQGDGYTF.

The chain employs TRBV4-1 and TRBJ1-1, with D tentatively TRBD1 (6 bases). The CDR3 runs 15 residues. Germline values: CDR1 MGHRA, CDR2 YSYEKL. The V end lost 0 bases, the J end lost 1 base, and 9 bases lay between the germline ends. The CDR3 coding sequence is TGCGCCAGCAGCCAAGATCCAGGGGAGAACACTGAAGCTTTCTTT. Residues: CASSQDPGENTEAFF.

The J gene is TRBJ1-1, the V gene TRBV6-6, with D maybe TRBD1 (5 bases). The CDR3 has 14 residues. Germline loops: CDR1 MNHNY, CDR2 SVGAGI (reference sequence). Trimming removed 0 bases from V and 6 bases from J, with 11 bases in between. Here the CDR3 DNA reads TGTGCCAGCAGTTACTCCAGGGAATGGCCTGAAGCTTTCTTT. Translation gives CASSYSREWPEAFF.

The CDR3 loop reads CALHTQHEQYF. The CDR3 nucleotides read TGTGCCCTTCATACACAGCACGAGCAGTACTTC. The V gene is TRBV28, the J gene TRBJ2-7; D gene uncertain. Germline loops: CDR1 MDHEN, CDR2 SYDVKM. The CDR3 length is 11 residues. With 11 bases removed from V and 5 bases from J, the gap between germline ends came to 13 bases.

The CDR3 region is CASSLGSGTYEQYF. CDR3 DNA sequence: TGTGCCAGCAGCTTAGGGAGCGGAACCTACGAGCAGTACTTC. The chain employs TRBV7-9 and TRBJ2-7, with D possibly being TRBD2 (5 bases). Trimming shortened V by 1 base and J by 2 bases, and 9 bases separated the two germline ends. This CDR3 comprises 14 residues. CDR1 is SEHNR and CDR2 is FQNEAQ in the germline V gene (reference sequence).

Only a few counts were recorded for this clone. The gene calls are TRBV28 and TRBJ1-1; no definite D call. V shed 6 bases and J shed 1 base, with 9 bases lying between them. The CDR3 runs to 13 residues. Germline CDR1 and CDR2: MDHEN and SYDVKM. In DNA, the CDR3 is TGTGCCAGCAGCTCCGGGAGGAACACTGAAGCTTTCTTT. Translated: CASSSGRNTEAFF.

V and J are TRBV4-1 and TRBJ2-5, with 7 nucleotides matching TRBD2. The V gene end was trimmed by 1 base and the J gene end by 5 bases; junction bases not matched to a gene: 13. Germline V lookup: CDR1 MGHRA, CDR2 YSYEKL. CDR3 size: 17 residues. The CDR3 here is CASSQAPPGGFRETQYF. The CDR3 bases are TGCGCCAGCAGCCAAGCACCACCCGGGGGGTTTAGGGAGACCCAGTACTTC.

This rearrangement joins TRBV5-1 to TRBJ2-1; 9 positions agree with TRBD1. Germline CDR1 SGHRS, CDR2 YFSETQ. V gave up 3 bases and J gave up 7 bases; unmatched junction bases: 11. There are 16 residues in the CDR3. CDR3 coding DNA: TGCGCCAGCAGCTCAACCCTCGGACAGGGGAGGAATGAGCAGTTCTTC. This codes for CASSSTLGQGRNEQFF.

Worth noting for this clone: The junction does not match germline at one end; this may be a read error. CDR3 DNA: TGCGCCAGCAATACACGGGGAATGGGCACGGATACGCAGTATTTT. It codes for CASNTRGMGTDTQYF. The J gene is TRBJ2-3, the V gene TRBV10-1, with a possible D match to TRBD2 (5 bases). The germline V gene has CDR1 WNHNN and CDR2 SYGVQD (reference sequence). The length of the CDR3 is 15 residues.

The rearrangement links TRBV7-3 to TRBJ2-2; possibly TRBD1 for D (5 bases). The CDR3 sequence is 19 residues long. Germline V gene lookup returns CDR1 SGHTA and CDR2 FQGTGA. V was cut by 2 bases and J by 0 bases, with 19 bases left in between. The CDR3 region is CASSLHPRVGLANTGELFF. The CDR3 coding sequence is TGTGCCAGCAGCTTACATCCCAGGGTTGGGTTGGCGAACACCGGGGAGCTGTTTTTT.

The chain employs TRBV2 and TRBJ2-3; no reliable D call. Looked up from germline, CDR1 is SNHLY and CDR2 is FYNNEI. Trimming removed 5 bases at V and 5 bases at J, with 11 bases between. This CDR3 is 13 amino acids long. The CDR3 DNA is TGTGCCAGCAGTCCCGGGTCCGGAGATACGCAGTATTTT. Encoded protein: CASSPGSGDTQYF.

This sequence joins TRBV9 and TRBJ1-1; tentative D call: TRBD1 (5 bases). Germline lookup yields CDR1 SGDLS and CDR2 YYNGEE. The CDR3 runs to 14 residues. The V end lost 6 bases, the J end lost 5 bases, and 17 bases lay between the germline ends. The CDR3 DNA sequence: TGTGCCAGCACCCCCGGAAGGGGTAGAACTGAAGCTTTCTTT. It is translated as CASTPGRGRTEAFF. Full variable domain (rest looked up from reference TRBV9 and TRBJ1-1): DSGVTQTPKHLITATGQRVTLRCSPRSGDLSVYWYQQSLDQGLQFLIQYYNGEERAKGNILERFSAQQFPDLHSELNLSSLELGDSALYFCASTPGRGRTEAFFGQGTRLTVV.

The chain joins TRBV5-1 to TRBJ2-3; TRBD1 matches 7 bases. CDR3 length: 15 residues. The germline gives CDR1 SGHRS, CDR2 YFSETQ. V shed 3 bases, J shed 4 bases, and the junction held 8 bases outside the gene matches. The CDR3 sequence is CASSSGQSSADTQYF. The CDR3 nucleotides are TGCGCCAGCAGCTCGGGACAGTCTTCCGCAGATACGCAGTATTTT. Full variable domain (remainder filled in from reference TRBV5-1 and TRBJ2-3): KAGVTQTPRYLIKTRGQQVTLSCSPISGHRSVSWYQQTPGQGLQFLFEYFSETQRNKGNFPGRFSGRQFSNSRSEMNVSTLELGDSALYLCASSSGQSSADTQYFGPGTRLTVL.

The CDR3 protein is CSVPRGSGADTQYF. CDR3 nucleotides: TGCAGCGTCCCTCGCGGCAGCGGGGCGGATACGCAGTATTTT. The gene calls are TRBV29-1 and TRBJ2-3, with 7 bases matching TRBD2. V shed 6 bases and J 6 bases; nucleotides not matched to a gene: 12. Germline lookup yields CDR1 SQVTM and CDR2 ANQGSEA. The length of the CDR3 is 14 residues.

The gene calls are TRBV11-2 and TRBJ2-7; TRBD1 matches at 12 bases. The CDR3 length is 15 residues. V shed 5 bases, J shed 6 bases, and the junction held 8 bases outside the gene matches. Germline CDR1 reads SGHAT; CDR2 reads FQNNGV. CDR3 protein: CASSLPGQGAVEQYF. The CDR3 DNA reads TGTGCCAGCAGCCTCCCGGGACAGGGGGCAGTCGAGCAGTACTTC.

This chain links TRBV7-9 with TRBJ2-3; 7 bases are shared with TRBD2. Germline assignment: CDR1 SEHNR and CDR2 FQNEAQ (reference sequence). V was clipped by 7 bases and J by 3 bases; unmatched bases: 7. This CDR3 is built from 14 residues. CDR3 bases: TGTGCCAGCACCACCGGGGGGTTGACAGATACGCAGTATTTT. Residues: CASTTGGLTDTQYF.

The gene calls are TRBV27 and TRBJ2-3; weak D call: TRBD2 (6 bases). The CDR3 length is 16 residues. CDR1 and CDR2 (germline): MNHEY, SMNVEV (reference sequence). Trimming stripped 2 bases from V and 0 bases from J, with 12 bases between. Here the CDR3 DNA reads TGTGCCAGCAGTTTACGTGGCGGGGTTAGCACAGATACGCAGTATTTT. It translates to CASSLRGGVSTDTQYF.

In DNA form, the CDR3 reads TGTGCCAGCAGCGCGACAGGGGAGTCAGGAAACACCATATATTTT. Translated, it gives CASSATGESGNTIYF. The chain uses TRBV7-2 and TRBJ1-3; 8 bases match TRBD1. The V gene end was trimmed by 5 bases and the J gene end by 4 bases; junction bases not matched to a gene: 7. CDR3 length: 15 residues. Germline V gives CDR1 SGHTA, CDR2 FQGNSA.

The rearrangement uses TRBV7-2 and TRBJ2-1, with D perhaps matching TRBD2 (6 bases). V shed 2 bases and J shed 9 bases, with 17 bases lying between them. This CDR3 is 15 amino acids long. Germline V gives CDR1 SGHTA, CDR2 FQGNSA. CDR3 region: CASSLMRTGASEQFF. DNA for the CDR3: TGTGCCAGCAGCTTAATGAGGACGGGAGCTAGTGAGCAGTTCTTC.

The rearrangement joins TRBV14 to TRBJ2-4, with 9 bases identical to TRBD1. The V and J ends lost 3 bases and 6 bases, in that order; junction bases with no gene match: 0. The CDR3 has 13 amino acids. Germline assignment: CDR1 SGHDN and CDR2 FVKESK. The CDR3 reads CASSQGQGNIQYF. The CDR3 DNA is TGTGCCAGCAGCCAGGGACAGGGAAACATTCAGTACTTC.

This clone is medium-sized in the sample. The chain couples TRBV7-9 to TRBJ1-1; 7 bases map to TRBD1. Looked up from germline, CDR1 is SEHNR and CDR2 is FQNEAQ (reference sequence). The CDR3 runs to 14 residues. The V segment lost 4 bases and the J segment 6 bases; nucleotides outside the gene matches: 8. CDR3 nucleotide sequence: TGTGCCAGCAGCTCCACCGACAGGGAGGCTGAAGCTTTCTTT. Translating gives CASSSTDREAEAFF.

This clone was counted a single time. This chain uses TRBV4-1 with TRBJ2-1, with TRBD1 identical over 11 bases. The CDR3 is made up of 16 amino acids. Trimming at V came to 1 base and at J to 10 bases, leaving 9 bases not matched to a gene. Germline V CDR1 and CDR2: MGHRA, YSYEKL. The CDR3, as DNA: TGCGCCAGCAGCCAAGTCGATAGGACAGGGGGCAACGAGCAGTTCTTC. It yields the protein CASSQVDRTGGNEQFF.